This T cell receptor beta chain was found in a study of early T cells in non-severe SARS-CoV-2 infection. On the study more broadly: Bulk RNA taken from unsorted whole blood was sequenced, leaving chains unpaired.

This clonotype has a count of ten or more. Its antigen is currently unknown. Individual cDNA molecules carried attached unique molecular identifiers. TCRdb fed the 5' RACE reads into MiXCR, producing one record per CDR3 protein. The sample holds 51,000 or so distinct CDR3 sequences; 9.5% to 12% are singletons and the top ten take roughly an eighth. Study outcomes and limitations: Anti-spike CD8 responses were favored in VDJdb matching, and private and CD4 specificities were missed.

The CDR3 length is 15 residues. Germline V gives CDR1 DFQATT, CDR2 SNEGSKA (reference sequence). V shed 6 bases and J shed 6 bases, with 18 bases lying between them. This chain joins TRBV20-1 and TRBJ1-6, with D maybe TRBD1 (6 bases). The TCR originated in an adult who was a healthcare worker with PCR-confirmed SARS-CoV-2 infection or an uninfected control (not recorded which). Sequenced material: whole blood. CDR3 sequence reads: CSAIRGREGNSPLHF. In nucleotides, the CDR3 is TGCAGTGCAATCAGGGGCCGTGAGGGTAATTCACCCCTCCACTTT.